This T cell receptor (beta chain) was recovered during a study of cytomegalovirus exposure and HLA in healthy donors. The germline gives CDR1 PRHDT, CDR2 FYEKMQ (reference sequence). The CDR3 covers 16 residues. The trim removed 4 bases at V and 4 bases at J, leaving 10 bases unmatched. General study results and limits: Accurate predictions that matched the HLA-A and HLA-B alleles of most subjects were reportedly made from TCR beta sequences. Previous analysis showed most TCR beta V segments were productive about 90% or about 30% of the time. TRBV6-2, TRBV6-3 and some other V segments were excluded as indistinguishable.

Details on this clone: Antigen unknown.

Researchers ran the PCR with 60 Vbeta and 13 Jbeta primers. Using immunoSEQ multiplex PCR, the repertoire was profiled, and TCRdb retains in-frame clones only, with some absent. Among approximately 110,000 clones listed, around 76% were seen once. The chain joins TRBV13 to TRBJ2-5; 9 bases are a match to TRBD2. The sequenced sample consisted of PBMCs. The sequence derives from a man aged 35 to 55 in good health and CMV-seropositive. The CDR3 DNA reads TGTGCCAGCAGCTCTGGGCGGCGGGGGGGCTTAGAGACCCAGTACTTC. This encodes CASSSGRRGGLETQYF.